This T cell receptor (beta chain) was identified in a study of T cell changes during pregnancy in multiple sclerosis. Repertoires were generated with immunoSEQ multiplex PCR, while TCRdb's copy carries only in-frame clones and drops some. The sample has approximately 100,000 clones; just over 90% are singletons. The CDR3 runs 14 residues. In germline, CDR1 is MGHRA, CDR2 YSYEKL. Deletions cut 3 bases from V and 1 base from J, with 9 bases between. This TCR was recovered from a female donor in good health, enrolled as a control in a pregnancy study. This chain connects TRBV4-1 to TRBJ1-1, with D hard to call. The sequenced sample was peripheral blood, obtained after pregnancy. The CDR3 sequence: CASSQALRNTEAFF. CDR3 sequence (DNA): TGCGCCAGCAGCCAGGCCTTAAGGAACACTGAAGCTTTCTTT.